A single sample is the source of the 8 T cell receptor beta chains below, sequenced in a study of CD8+ T cells in alopecia areata. cDNA serving as the sequencing template came from extracted, reverse transcribed RNA. The repertoire was sequenced with immunoSEQ multiplex PCR; TCRdb's copy has only in-frame clones and lacks some. The table records about 130,000 clones, 45% to 65% of them present only once. Sequencing was performed on CD4+ T cells sorted from blood, taken at week 0. These receptors were collected from a human donor with alopecia areata.

This clone was seen more than once but under ten times. Other DNA sequences from this sample encode an identical CDR3 as well. The chain combines TRBV7-3 with TRBJ2-3; D might be TRBD1 or TRBD2, each matching 5 bases. V was clipped by 5 bases and J by 1 base, with 10 bases between them. CDR1 and CDR2 from the germline V gene are SGHTA and FQGTGA. This CDR3 has 14 residues. The CDR3 coding sequence is TGTGCCAGCAGCCCTGGGGGTCGCACAGATACGCAGTATTTT. Its protein product is CASSPGGRTDTQYF. The full variable domain, in which reference TRBV7-3 and TRBJ2-3 provide the parts outside the CDR3, is GAGVSQTPSNKVTEKGKYVELRCDPISGHTALYWYRQSLGQGPEFLIYFQGTGAADDSGLPNDRFFAVRPEGSVSTLKIQRTERGDSAVYLCASSPGGRTDTQYFGPGTRLTVL.

V is TRBV5-1 and J is TRBJ2-3; D is undetermined. Germline V gene sequence: CDR1 SGHRS, CDR2 YFSETQ. The length of the CDR3 is 12 residues. Trimming took off 1 base at V and 3 bases at J, with 3 bases between the two ends. CDR3 residues: CASSLLTDTQYF. The CDR3 region has the DNA TGCGCCAGCAGCTTGTTAACAGATACGCAGTATTTT.

This clone appeared a single time. The chain has TRBV5-4 and TRBJ2-3; possible D gene TRBD2, 6 bases. The germline CDR1 and CDR2 sequences are SGHNT and YYREEE (reference sequence). The V and J ends lost 0 bases and 2 bases respectively, with 13 bases between them. CDR3 length equals 16 residues. The CDR3 reads CASSLAGVAVTDTQYF. In DNA, the CDR3 is TGTGCCAGCAGCTTGGCGGGGGTAGCGGTCACAGATACGCAGTATTTT.

The CDR3 DNA follows: TGTGCCAGCAGTAGACAGGGGGAAATCTACAATGAGCAGTTCTTC. Protein sequence: CASSRQGEIYNEQFF. The chain employs TRBV27 and TRBJ2-1, with TRBD1 identical over 9 bases. V lost 5 bases, J lost 3 bases, and 5 bases stayed unmatched. The germline CDR1 and CDR2 sequences are MNHEY and SMNVEV (reference sequence). This CDR3 spans 15 amino acids.

The V and J genes are TRBV9 and TRBJ2-3; no reliable D call. This CDR3 is 14 amino acids long. Germline loops: CDR1 SGDLS, CDR2 YYNGEE. The V gene lost 4 bases and the J gene lost 2 bases, with 11 bases spanning the gap. CDR3 nucleotide sequence: TGTGCCAGCAGCCCAACCTTTATCACAGATACGCAGTATTTT. Protein sequence: CASSPTFITDTQYF.

This clone came up a few times. The rearrangement joins TRBV23-1 to TRBJ1-1, with a possible D match to TRBD1 (6 bases). TRBV23-1 is assigned to the ORF class and has an uncertain function. This CDR3 spans 19 amino acids. Trimming removed 2 bases at V and 3 bases at J, with 25 bases between. This CDR3 is CASSQPSRQALHGDTEAFF. The CDR3 DNA reads TGCGCCAGCAGTCAACCCTCAAGACAGGCGCTTCATGGGGACACTGAAGCTTTCTTT.

This chain links TRBV2 with TRBJ2-7, with D possibly TRBD1 on 5 matching bases. Trimming left V 2 bases short and J 3 bases short, with 11 bases between. This CDR3 is 14 amino acids long. Germline values: CDR1 SNHLY, CDR2 FYNNEI. Here the CDR3 reads CASSEQGPLYEQYF. The CDR3, as DNA: TGTGCCAGCAGTGAACAGGGTCCTCTCTACGAGCAGTACTTC.

The chain uses TRBV4-1 and TRBJ1-4, with a weak D call TRBD1 (5 bases). CDR1 and CDR2 (germline): MGHRA, YSYEKL. Trimming stripped 0 bases from V and 4 bases from J, with 9 bases between. The CDR3 consists of 15 residues. CDR3 region: CASSQDRGINEKLFF. The CDR3 DNA is TGCGCCAGCAGCCAAGACCGGGGGATTAATGAAAAACTGTTTTTT.